The clone carrying this TCR beta chain was picked up a small number of times. The antigen is not known. Trimming cost V 5 bases and J 1 base, with 11 bases left between them. The CDR3 runs 14 residues. The germline V gene has CDR1 SGHTA and CDR2 FQGNSA. The sample is drawn from a study of early T cells in non-severe SARS-CoV-2 infection. Study-wide points: Matching against VDJdb likely underestimated virus-specific expansions, favoring anti-spike CD8.

Using its own MiXCR run on the 5' RACE reads, TCRdb lists one record per CDR3 protein. The data hold some 78,000 distinct CDR3 sequences, with approximately 13% observed a single time. This receptor was taken from an adult who was a healthcare worker with PCR-confirmed SARS-CoV-2 infection or an uninfected control (not recorded which). V is TRBV7-2 and J is TRBJ2-5; D is unresolved. The sequenced sample was whole blood. The CDR3 DNA reads TGTGCCAGCAGCCCGTACGGGTCCCAAGAGACCCAGTACTTC. Amino acid sequence: CASSPYGSQETQYF.